The 17 T cell receptor beta chains below all came from one sample that was sequenced in a study of shared T cell receptors in the human thymus. TCRdb's table, derived via immunoSEQ multiplex PCR, lists solely in-frame clones and lacks some. The sample lists hundreds of thousands of clones, around 87% occurring once. These records were also assigned to another study, of human thymus T cells.

Sequenced input: thymocytes. Receptors were obtained from a boy in the first two years of life with a congenital heart defect.

The CDR3 loop is CASSLTSSYEQYF. CDR3 nucleotide sequence: TGTGCCAGCAGCTTAACTAGCTCCTACGAGCAGTACTTC. The chain uses TRBV7-2 and TRBJ2-7, with D possibly TRBD2 on 5 matching bases. V lost 2 bases, J lost 0 bases, and 5 bases lay in between. The CDR3 spans 13 residues. Germline assignment: CDR1 SGHTA and CDR2 FQGNSA.

The J gene is TRBJ2-3, the V gene TRBV4-3; TRBD2 agrees at 10 bases. The CDR3 loop spans 17 amino acids. J was trimmed by 4 bases and V by 0 bases; bases with no gene match: 7. Germline CDR1 is LGHNA and CDR2 is YSLEER. CDR3 bases: TGCGCCAGCAGCCAAGAGGGGCAAGCGGGGGGGGCAGATACGCAGTATTTT. This translates into CASSQEGQAGGADTQYF.

J is TRBJ2-1 and V is TRBV5-4; 11 nucleotides agree with TRBD2. Germline V gives CDR1 SGHNT, CDR2 YYREEE (reference sequence). The V gene end was trimmed by 0 bases and the J gene end by 7 bases; junction bases not matched to a gene: 6. This CDR3 is 16 amino acids long. Here the CDR3 DNA reads TGTGCCAGCAGCTTGGCCTATACTAGCGGGAGAAATGAGCAGTTCTTC. Its translation is CASSLAYTSGRNEQFF.

This clone has more than one count but fewer than ten. For the CDR3, the DNA is TGCGCCAGCAGCACGGGACACCCCACCGGGGAGCTGTTTTTT. It codes for CASSTGHPTGELFF. The chain joins TRBV5-1 to TRBJ2-2; TRBD1 might be the D (6 bases). Trimming stripped 4 bases from V and 4 bases from J, with 11 bases between. Germline lookup yields CDR1 SGHRS and CDR2 YFSETQ. The CDR3 has 14 amino acids.

In DNA, the CDR3 is TGCGCCAGCAGCAAGGGGACAGGCAGTTTCTCTGGAAACACCATATATTTT. It yields the protein CASSKGTGSFSGNTIYF. V and J are TRBV4-1 and TRBJ1-3, with 8 bases lining up with TRBD1. The junction had 9 bases not matched to a gene; V was cut back by 5 bases and J by 0 bases. CDR1 MGHRA and CDR2 YSYEKL come from the germline V gene. This CDR3 comprises 17 residues.

The J gene is TRBJ1-5, the V gene TRBV18, with D unclear. This CDR3 region has 15 residues. Germline CDR1 KGHSH, CDR2 LQKENI. V lost 2 bases and J 0 bases, leaving 8 bases between the germline ends. The CDR3 is CASSPSHISNQPQHF. The CDR3 bases are TGTGCCAGCTCACCATCCCACATTAGCAATCAGCCCCAGCATTTT.

The chain joins TRBV5-4 to TRBJ1-2; the match to TRBD1 covers 7 bases. CDR1 SGHNT and CDR2 YYREEE come from the germline V gene (reference sequence). The junction had 5 bases not matched to a gene; V was cut back by 3 bases and J by 3 bases. This CDR3 has 14 residues. The CDR3 is CASSWDRQDYGYTF. CDR3 nucleotides: TGTGCCAGCAGCTGGGACAGACAAGACTATGGCTACACCTTC.

The chain carries TRBV6-5 and TRBJ1-1; 8 bases agree with TRBD1. Germline CDR1 is MNHEY and CDR2 is SVGAGI. Losses at the gene ends were 4 bases for V and 2 bases for J; bases not matched to a gene: 6. This CDR3 is 15 amino acids long. CDR3 residues: CASSSSGQANTEAFF. Written as DNA, the CDR3 is TGTGCCAGCAGTTCCTCGGGACAGGCAAACACTGAAGCTTTCTTT.

The rearrangement joins TRBV6-1 to TRBJ1-5; TRBD1 matches at 7 bases. This CDR3 has 15 amino acids. The germline V gene encodes CDR1 MNHNS and CDR2 SASEGT. J gave up 5 bases and V 3 bases, and 7 bases lay outside the gene matches. Here the CDR3 reads CASSEPGQPDQPQHF. CDR3 in DNA: TGTGCCAGCAGTGAGCCGGGACAGCCCGATCAGCCCCAGCATTTT.

This chain joins TRBV5-1 and TRBJ2-5; 8 nucleotides match TRBD2. Germline loops: CDR1 SGHRS, CDR2 YFSETQ. V lost 2 bases and J lost 4; bases outside the gene matches: 1. The CDR3 loop spans 13 amino acids. The DNA for the CDR3 is TGCGCCAGCAGCTTCAGCGGGAGAGAGACCCAGTACTTC. Amino acid sequence: CASSFSGRETQYF.

The chain uses TRBV4-1 and TRBJ1-5; maybe TRBD1 (6 bases). Germline values: CDR1 MGHRA, CDR2 YSYEKL. This CDR3 spans 16 amino acids. V was shortened by 0 bases and J by 1 base, with 10 bases between the two germline ends. CDR3 nucleotides: TGCGCCAGCAGCCAAGAAGGGACACTCAGCAATCAGCCCCAGCATTTT. Amino acids: CASSQEGTLSNQPQHF.

J is TRBJ1-2 and V is TRBV25-1; the D is unclear. Trimming cost V 1 base and J 3 bases, with 18 bases left between them. This CDR3 is built from 17 residues. The germline V gene has CDR1 MGHDK and CDR2 SYGVNS. CDR3: CASSESATAAEDYGYTF. The DNA for the CDR3 is TGTGCCAGCAGTGAATCTGCGACCGCTGCAGAGGACTATGGCTACACCTTC.

The chain carries TRBV7-6 and TRBJ2-1; D is ambiguous. Germline CDR1 reads SGHVS; CDR2 reads FNYEAQ. The V and J ends lost 2 bases and 3 bases respectively, with 14 bases between them. The CDR3 runs to 16 residues. The CDR3 DNA is TGTGCCAGCAGCTTATGCGTGACAACCTGCTACAATGAGCAGTTCTTC. It yields the protein CASSLCVTTCYNEQFF. The complete variable domain, with remaining parts taken from reference TRBV7-6 and TRBJ2-1, reads GAGVSQSPRYKVTKRGQDVALRCDPISGHVSLYWYRQALGQGPEFLTYFNYEAQQDKSGLPNDRFSAERPEGSISTLTIQRTEQRDSAMYRCASSLCVTTCYNEQFFGPGTRLTVL.

The genes are TRBV4-3 and TRBJ2-7, with 8 nucleotides matching TRBD1. V was clipped by 0 bases and J by 3 bases; unmatched bases: 4. Germline-derived CDR1 and CDR2 are LGHNA and YSLEER. CDR3 length equals 15 residues. Here the CDR3 DNA reads TGCGCCAGCAGCCAAGAGGGGACAGGACACTACGAGCAGTACTTC. Translating it yields CASSQEGTGHYEQYF.

The chain joins TRBV10-2 to TRBJ1-1; TRBD1 matches at 10 bases. Germline loops: CDR1 WSHSY, CDR2 SAAADI. CDR3 length: 13 amino acids. V was clipped by 7 bases and J by 4 bases; unmatched bases: 3. CDR3 loop: CASKDRGSTEAFF. The DNA for the CDR3 is TGCGCCAGCAAGGACAGGGGGTCCACTGAAGCTTTCTTT.

The rearrangement uses TRBV7-9 and TRBJ1-6; 8 positions agree with TRBD1. Looked up from germline, CDR1 is SEHNR and CDR2 is FQNEAQ (reference sequence). The CDR3 is made up of 15 amino acids. J was trimmed by 10 bases and V by 5 bases; bases with no gene match: 10. The CDR3 region has the DNA TGTGCCAGCAGCACGACTCAGGGGGCTGAATCACCCCTCCACTTT. This sequence encodes CASSTTQGAESPLHF.

V usage is TRBV28 and J usage is TRBJ2-5, with D perhaps TRBD1 (6 bases). Germline V lookup: CDR1 MDHEN, CDR2 SYDVKM. The germline V and J ends were trimmed by 11 bases and 7 bases, with 23 bases remaining between them. The CDR3 covers 14 residues. CDR3 bases: TGTGCCTCCCAGGGGCGCCGAAAGAGGTGGACCCAGTACTTC. Residues: CASQGRRKRWTQYF.